This T cell receptor beta chain comes out of a study of regulatory T cells in long-lasting Graves disease. About the study: Antithyroid drug use was under 3 months in newly diagnosed Graves' patients.

Overall study findings and caveats: Not thyroid tissue but only peripheral blood was studied. Patients with persistent disease showed a bias toward TRBV28, TRBJ1-2 and TRBJ2-5.

This clonotype was picked up many times. Its antigen remains unknown. Specified time point: newly diagnosed GD, antithyroid drugs for less than 3 months. Isolated PBMC RNA provided the starting material for the TCR library. J lost 5 bases, V lost 5 bases, and 16 bases had no gene match. The CDR3 sequence is 18 residues long. Per the germline V gene, CDR1 is SEHNR and CDR2 is FQNEAQ (reference sequence). For TCR beta, libraries came from iRepertoire HTBI primers and Arm-PCR of CDR3 regions. Each CDR3 protein is one row after TCRdb ran MiXCR on the multiplex PCR reads. The sample consists of fewer than 550,000 distinct CDR3 sequences, around 17% of them appearing once. The sample was also linked to a second study, of T cells in Graves' hyperthyroidism and ophthalmopathy.

This receptor was obtained from a young woman with Graves disease. The material sequenced was peripheral blood mononuclear cells (PBMCs), taken at new diagnosis, from a patient treated with antithyroid drugs. The chain combines TRBV7-9 with TRBJ2-3; 10 bases fit TRBD2. CDR3 region: CASSHLVGLAVSGDTQYF. Written as DNA, the CDR3 is TGTGCCAGCAGCCATCTCGTAGGACTAGCGGTTTCGGGAGATACGCAGTATTTT.